This T cell receptor (beta chain) originates from a study of blood T cell repertoires in COVID-19. Across the whole study: The United States, Italy and Spain supplied acute and convalescent COVID-19 samples.

Original handling: Quantification of nucleated cells was approximated via reference gene primer amplification. Repertoires were generated with immunoSEQ multiplex PCR, while TCRdb's copy carries only in-frame clones and drops some. V, J and clone size derive from that table, while D and trimming were established from the DNA sequence. Counted here are 54,000 or so clones, around four fifths occurring once; the ten biggest clones make up roughly 2%. Trimming took 7 bases from V and 0 from J, leaving 7 bases between them. The length of the CDR3 is 13 residues. The germline V gene encodes CDR1 SGHNT and CDR2 YYREEE (reference sequence).

The sequenced sample was peripheral blood. This sequence originates from a woman aged 55-75 years with acute or convalescent COVID-19. The chain has TRBV5-4 and TRBJ1-4; D gene unclear. The CDR3: CASRGATNEKLFF. The CDR3 coding sequence is TGTGCCAGCCGCGGGGCAACTAATGAAAAACTGTTTTTT.